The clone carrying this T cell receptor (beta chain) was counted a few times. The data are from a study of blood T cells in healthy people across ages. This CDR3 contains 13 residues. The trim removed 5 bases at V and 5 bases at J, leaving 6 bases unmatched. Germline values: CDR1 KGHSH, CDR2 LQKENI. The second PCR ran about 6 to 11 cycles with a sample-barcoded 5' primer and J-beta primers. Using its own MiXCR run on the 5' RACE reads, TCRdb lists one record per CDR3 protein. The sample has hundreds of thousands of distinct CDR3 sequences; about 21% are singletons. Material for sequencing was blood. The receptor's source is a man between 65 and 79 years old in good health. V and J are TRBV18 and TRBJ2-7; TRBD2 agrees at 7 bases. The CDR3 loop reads CASSTGRVNEQYF. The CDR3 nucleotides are TGTGCCAGCTCAACGGGGAGGGTGAACGAGCAGTACTTC.